This T cell receptor beta chain was recorded in a study of sequential checkpoint blockade in melanoma (dated by TCRdb to 2018 to 2020). For the wider study: Patients were assigned by 1:1 randomization to either first-line nivolumab followed by ipilimumab (arm A) or ipilimumab followed by nivolumab (arm B). Maintenance nivolumab came after both trial sequences. Here is what the overall study found, with its caveats: Larger, independent patient cohorts are needed to validate the response-prediction model that combines TCR metrics and mutation burden.

TCRbeta CDR3 regions were immunosequenced from genomic DNA with the immunoSEQ Assay. Prior to high-throughput sequencing, genomic DNA was amplified by bias-controlled multiplex PCR. For the original study's pipeline: To quantify the absolute abundance of each unique TCRbeta CDR3 region, the sequences were collapsed and filtered. Clonality, defined as 1 minus Pielou's evenness, was calculated using productive rearrangements only. A previously published method was used to identify clones whose frequencies were significantly greater in on-treatment samples than in baseline samples. In TCRdb, the immuneACCESS table is reduced to in-frame sequences with V and J assigned. These tables do not hold every clone; where another copy was compared, an unresolved V gene accounts for under half, and the others remain unexplained. V and J calls and clone size follow that table, whereas D and trimming were derived from the DNA. Recorded for this sample are about 28,000 clones; 60% to 80% of them occurred a single time. The ten largest clones represent about an eighth of the sample.

The CDR1 and CDR2 encoded by the germline V gene are SGHTA and FQGNSA. Its CDR3 holds 15 amino acids, cysteine through phenylalanine. Left in the record is the CDR3 DNA by itself, 45 bases read in frame from the first base. The V end gives up 3 bases and the J end 6 bases, leaving 7 bases in the junction not matched to a gene. This clone was counted once. Its antigen is still unknown. No much larger clone is present one base from it, and per-base qualities are unavailable. The treatment or condition label here, explained by the study, means: randomized to nivolumab then ipilimumab (arm A) or the reverse (arm B). No trial patient had received prior DNA-damaging chemotherapy. On a FACS Aria II flow cytometer, live CD3+CD8+ cells that were negative for CD19 and CD56 were sorted from thawed PBMCs. The samples were obtained from melanoma patients enrolled in CheckMate 064, an open-label, randomized phase II trial testing sequential checkpoint blockade. Leukapheresis was used to collect peripheral blood mononuclear cells, which were then purified with Ficoll-Paque and frozen in human serum with about 9.3% DMSO. Immediately after sorting, the purity of the sorted blood CD3+CD8+ cells was confirmed to be >98%, and DNA was then extracted.

This specimen was CD8+ T cells sorted from blood (inferred from file names), taken from a patient given nivolumab and ipilimumab in sequence. The sequence was obtained from a human donor with melanoma. The receptor chain draws on TRBV7-2 and TRBJ2-1, and TRBD2 matches 8 of the central bases. This receptor carries the CDR3 CASSLASGPPNEQFF. Read as DNA, the sequence is TGTGCCAGCAGCTTGGCTAGCGGGCCCCCCAATGAGCAGTTCTTC.